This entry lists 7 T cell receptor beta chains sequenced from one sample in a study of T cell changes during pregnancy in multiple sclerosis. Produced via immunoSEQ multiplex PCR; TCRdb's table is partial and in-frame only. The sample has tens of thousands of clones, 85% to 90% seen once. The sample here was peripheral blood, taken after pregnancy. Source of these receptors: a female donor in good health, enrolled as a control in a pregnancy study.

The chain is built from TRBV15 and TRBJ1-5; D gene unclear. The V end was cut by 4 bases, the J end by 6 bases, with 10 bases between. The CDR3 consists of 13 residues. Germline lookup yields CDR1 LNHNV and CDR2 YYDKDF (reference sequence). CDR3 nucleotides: TGTGCCACCAGCACCCCTGGGCGTCAGCCCCAGCATTTT. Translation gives CATSTPGRQPQHF.

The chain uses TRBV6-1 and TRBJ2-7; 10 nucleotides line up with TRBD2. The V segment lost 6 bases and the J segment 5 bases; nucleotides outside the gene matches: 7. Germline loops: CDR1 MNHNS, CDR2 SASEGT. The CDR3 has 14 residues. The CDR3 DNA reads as TGTGCCAGCAGACCAGCGGGAGGGCGAGACGAGCAGTACTTC. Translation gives CASRPAGGRDEQYF.

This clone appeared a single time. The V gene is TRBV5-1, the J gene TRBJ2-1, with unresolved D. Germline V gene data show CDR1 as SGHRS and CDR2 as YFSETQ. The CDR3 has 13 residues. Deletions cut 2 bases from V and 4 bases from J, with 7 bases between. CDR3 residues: CASSFGGYNEQFF. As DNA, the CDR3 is TGCGCCAGCAGCTTCGGCGGATACAATGAGCAGTTCTTC.

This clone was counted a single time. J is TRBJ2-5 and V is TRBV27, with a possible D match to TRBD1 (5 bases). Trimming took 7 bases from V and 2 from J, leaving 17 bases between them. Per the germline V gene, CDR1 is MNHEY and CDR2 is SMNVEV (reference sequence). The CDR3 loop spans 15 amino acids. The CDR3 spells CASKDNGYRQETQYF. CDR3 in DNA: TGTGCCAGCAAGGACAACGGCTACCGGCAAGAGACCCAGTACTTC.

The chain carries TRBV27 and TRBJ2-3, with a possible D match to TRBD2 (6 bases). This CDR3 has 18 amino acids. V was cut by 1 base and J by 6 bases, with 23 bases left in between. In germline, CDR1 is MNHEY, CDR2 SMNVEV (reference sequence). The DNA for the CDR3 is TGTGCCAGCAGTTTATTTTCCCCCGCCCCACTAGCAACCGATACGCAGTATTTT. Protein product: CASSLFSPAPLATDTQYF.

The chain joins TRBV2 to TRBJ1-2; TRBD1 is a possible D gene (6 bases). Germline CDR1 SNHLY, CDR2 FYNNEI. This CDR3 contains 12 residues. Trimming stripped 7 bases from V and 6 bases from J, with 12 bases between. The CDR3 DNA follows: TGTGCCAGCAACAGGGATAATGATGGCTACACCTTC. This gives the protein CASNRDNDGYTF. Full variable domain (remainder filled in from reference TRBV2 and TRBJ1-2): EPEVTQTPSHQVTQMGQEVILRCVPISNHLYFYWYRQILGQKVEFLVSFYNNEISEKSEIFDDQFSVERPDGSNFTLKIRSTKLEDSAMYFCASNRDNDGYTFGSGTRLTVV.

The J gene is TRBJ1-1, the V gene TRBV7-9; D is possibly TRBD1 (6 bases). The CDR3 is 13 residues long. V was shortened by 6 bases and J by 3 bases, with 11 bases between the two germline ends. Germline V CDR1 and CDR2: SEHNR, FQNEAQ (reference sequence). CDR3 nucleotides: TGTGCCAGCAGTCTACAGGGTGACACTGAAGCTTTCTTT. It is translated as CASSLQGDTEAFF.